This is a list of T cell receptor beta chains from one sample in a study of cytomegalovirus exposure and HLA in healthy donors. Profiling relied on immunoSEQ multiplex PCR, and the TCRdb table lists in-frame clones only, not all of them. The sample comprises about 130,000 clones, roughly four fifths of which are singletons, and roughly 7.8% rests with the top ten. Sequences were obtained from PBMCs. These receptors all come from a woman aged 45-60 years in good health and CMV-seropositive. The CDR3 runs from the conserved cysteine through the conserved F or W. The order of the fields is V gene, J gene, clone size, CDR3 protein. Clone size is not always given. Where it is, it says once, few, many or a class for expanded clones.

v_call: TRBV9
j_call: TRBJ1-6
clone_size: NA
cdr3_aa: CASSVTDSASPLHF

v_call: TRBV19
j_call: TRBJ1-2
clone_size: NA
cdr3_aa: CASSIDDRSRYTF

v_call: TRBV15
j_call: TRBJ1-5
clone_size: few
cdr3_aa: CATSRDPGAGAPQHF

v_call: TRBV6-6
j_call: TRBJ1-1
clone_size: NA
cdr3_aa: CASSLQGPYTEAFF

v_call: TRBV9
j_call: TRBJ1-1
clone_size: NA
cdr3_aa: CASSVGSGGNTEAFF

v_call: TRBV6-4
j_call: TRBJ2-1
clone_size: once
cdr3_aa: CASSPGLALEQFF

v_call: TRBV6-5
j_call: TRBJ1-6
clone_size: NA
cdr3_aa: CASGNDRDYNSPLHF

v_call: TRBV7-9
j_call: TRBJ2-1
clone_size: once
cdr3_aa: CASSFTSGSYNEQFF

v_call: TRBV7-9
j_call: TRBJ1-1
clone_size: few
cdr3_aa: CASSLSVTLGAFF

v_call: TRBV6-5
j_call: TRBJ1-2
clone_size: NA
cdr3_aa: CASSKGDYGYTF

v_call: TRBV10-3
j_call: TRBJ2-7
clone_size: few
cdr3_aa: CAISDGQGSYEQYF

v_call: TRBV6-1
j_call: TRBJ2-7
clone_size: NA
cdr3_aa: CASSDRLISYEQYF

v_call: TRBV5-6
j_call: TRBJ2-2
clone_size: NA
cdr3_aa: CASSPEGAANTGELFF

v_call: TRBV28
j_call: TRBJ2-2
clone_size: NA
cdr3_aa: CASSLSGANTGELFF

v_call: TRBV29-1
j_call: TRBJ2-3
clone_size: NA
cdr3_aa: CSVSGITDTQYF

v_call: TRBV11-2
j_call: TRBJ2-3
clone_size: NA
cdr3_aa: CASSLGLAGGPDTQYF

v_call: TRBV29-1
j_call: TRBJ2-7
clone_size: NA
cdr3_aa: CSVFTAYEQYF

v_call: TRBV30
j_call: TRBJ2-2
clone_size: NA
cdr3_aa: CAWERGQSKAGELFF

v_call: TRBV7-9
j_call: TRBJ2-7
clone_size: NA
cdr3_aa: CASSLRQGGIDEQYF

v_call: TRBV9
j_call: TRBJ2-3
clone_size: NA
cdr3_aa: CASSWTSGGTDTQYF

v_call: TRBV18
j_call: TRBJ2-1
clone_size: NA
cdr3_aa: CASSLGASGSTEQFF

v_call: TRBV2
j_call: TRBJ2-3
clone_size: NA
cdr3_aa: CASSPLGLAGTQYF

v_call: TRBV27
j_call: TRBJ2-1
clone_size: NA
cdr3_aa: CASSLAASGSSDEQFF

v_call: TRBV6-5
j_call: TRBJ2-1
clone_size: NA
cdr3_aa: CASRPGGSYNEQFF

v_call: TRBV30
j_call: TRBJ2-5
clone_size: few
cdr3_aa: CAWSVQGAETQYF

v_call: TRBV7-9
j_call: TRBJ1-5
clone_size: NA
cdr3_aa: CASSLSTGGYSNQPQHF

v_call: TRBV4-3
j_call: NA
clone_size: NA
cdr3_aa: CASSQDSHQGDEQYF

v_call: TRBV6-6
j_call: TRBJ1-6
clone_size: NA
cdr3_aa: CASSYPQGRGNGPLHF

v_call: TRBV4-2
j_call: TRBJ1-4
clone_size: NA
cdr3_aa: CASSHFRGGQGEKLFF

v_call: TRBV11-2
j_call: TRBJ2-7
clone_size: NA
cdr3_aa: CASSLDLYEQYF

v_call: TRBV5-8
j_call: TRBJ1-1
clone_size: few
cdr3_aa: CASSSTGFAVTEAFF

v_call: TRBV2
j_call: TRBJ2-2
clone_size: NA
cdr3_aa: CASSEALWKEDTGELFF

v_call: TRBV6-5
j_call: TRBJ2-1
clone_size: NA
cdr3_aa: CASSYSGANEQFF

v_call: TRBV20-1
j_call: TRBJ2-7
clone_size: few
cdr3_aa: CSAGTGREQYF

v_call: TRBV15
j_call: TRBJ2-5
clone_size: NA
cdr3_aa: CATSREPGKMETQYF

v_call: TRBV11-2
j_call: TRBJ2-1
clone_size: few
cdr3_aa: CASSLTGYNEQFF

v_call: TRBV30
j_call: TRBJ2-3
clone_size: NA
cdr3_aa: CAWSGGANTQYF

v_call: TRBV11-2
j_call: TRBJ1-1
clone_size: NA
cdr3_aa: CASSLGGLIAFF

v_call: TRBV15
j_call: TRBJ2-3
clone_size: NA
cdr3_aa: CATNDDITDTQYF

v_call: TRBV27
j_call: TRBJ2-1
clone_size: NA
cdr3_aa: CASSLSKGRNEQFF

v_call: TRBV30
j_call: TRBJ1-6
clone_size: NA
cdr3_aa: CAWRDSSYNSPLHF

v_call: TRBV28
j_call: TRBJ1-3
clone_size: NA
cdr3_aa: CASTQINREGNTIYF

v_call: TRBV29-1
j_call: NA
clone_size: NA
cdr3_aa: CSGLGTAYEQYF

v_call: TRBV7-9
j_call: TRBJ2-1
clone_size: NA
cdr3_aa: CASSFGDPNEQFF

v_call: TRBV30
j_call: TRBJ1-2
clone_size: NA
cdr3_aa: CAWNSYGYTF

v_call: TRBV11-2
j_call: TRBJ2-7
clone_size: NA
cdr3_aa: CASSHGTGKAFYEQYF

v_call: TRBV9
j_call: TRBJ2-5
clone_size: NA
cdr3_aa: CASSVGIAGGVETQYF

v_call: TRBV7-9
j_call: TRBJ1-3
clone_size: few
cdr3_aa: CASSTRQGNTIYF

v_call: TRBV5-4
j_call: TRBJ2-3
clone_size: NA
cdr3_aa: CASSRKAALAGGPDTQYF

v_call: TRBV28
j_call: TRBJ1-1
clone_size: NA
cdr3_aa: CASSPSDRANTEAFF

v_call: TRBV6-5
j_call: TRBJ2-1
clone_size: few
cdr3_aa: CASSGGYNEQFF